The sequence of this TCR beta chain was determined in a study of blood T cell repertoires in COVID-19. Study details: Both acute and convalescent COVID-19 samples were obtained from the United States, Italy and Spain.

The germline V and J ends were trimmed by 3 bases and 9 bases, with 25 bases remaining between them. The CDR3 extends over 17 amino acids. Germline V gives CDR1 SGHRS, CDR2 YFSETQ. Per the original data handling: Nucleated cell counts were estimated from reference gene primer amplification. Assay used: immunoSEQ multiplex PCR; TCRdb lists only in-frame clones, some missing. D and trimming come from the DNA, and the V and J calls and clone size come from that table. The table lists 140,000 to 150,000 clones, 81% of them singletons. Sequences were obtained from peripheral blood. The TCR sequence derives from a human donor in a cohort sampled during active COVID-19. The chain recombines TRBV5-1 with TRBJ2-1; no firm D call. CDR3 nucleotide sequence: TGCGCCAGCAGCTCATCGCCCCGTTCCTTGCAGACGGGTGAGCAGTTCTTC. Protein: CASSSSPRSLQTGEQFF. Complete variable domain (other parts from reference TRBV5-1 and TRBJ2-1): KAGVTQTPRYLIKTRGQQVTLSCSPISGHRSVSWYQQTPGQGLQFLFEYFSETQRNKGNFPGRFSGRQFSNSRSEMNVSTLELGDSALYLCASSSSPRSLQTGEQFFGPGTRLTVL.